These T cell receptor beta chains were read from a single sample in a study of breast tumors, draining lymph nodes, adjacent tissues. MiXCR was run by TCRdb on the multiplex PCR reads, yielding one entry per CDR3 protein. The table shows 25,000 to 40,000 distinct CDR3 sequences, with over 55% occurring only once. What was sequenced was breast tumor tissue. All receptors derive from a female donor with breast cancer. Some clones in this sample may be carry-over from other donors' samples. Each CDR3 is given with its conserved first and last residue. A D gene is named only where the DNA matches it firmly. Expanded clones are given a class, and other clones once, few, many or no size at all.

-	TRBV9	medium-sized	15	TRBJ1-6	TGTGCCAGCAGCGTAGGGGTCAGGGGCGATTCACCCCTCCACTTT	CASSVGVRGDSPLHF
TRBD1	TRBV2	-	16	TRBJ1-5	TGTGCCAGCAGTGAAGACTCACAGGGGGGCAATCAGCCCCAGCATTTT	CASSEDSQGGNQPQHF
-	TRBV15	-	14	TRBJ2-7	TGTGCCACCAGGAGACAGTTGAACAGCTACGAGCAGTACTTC	CATRRQLNSYEQYF
TRBD1	TRBV6-6	medium-sized	13	TRBJ1-5	TGTGCCAGCAACGACAGGGGAGATCAGCCCCAGCATTTT	CASNDRGDQPQHF
TRBD2	TRBV6-9	many	21	TRBJ2-1	TGTGCCAGCAGTCAACGACTAGGGACTAGCGGGGGGGCCTGGGGAGGCAATGAGCAGTTCTTC	CASSQRLGTSGGAWGGNEQFF
TRBD1	TRBV19	once	15	TRBJ1-2	TGTGCTAGTAGTATAGGACAGGGGATGTCCCATGGCTACACCTTC	CASSIGQGMSHGYTF
TRBD1	TRBV30	many	14	TRBJ1-5	TGTGCCTGGAGTCCGGGACAGGGCAATCAGCCCCAGCATTTT	CAWSPGQGNQPQHF
-	TRBV25-1	-	13	TRBJ2-1	TGTGCCAGAGGGGTCGGGAGTGGGAATGAGCAGTTCTTC	CARGVGSGNEQFF
TRBD1	TRBV15	-	21	TRBJ2-7	TGTGCCACCAGCAGAGCACCGCCCGGGACAGGGTTATATGGGCGCTCCTACGAGCAGTACTTC	CATSRAPPGTGLYGRSYEQYF
-	TRBV2	-	13	TRBJ2-3	TGTGCCGGAATGCGGGACCCCACAGATACGCAGTATTTT	CAGMRDPTDTQYF
-	TRBV7-2	-	12	TRBJ2-2	TGCGCCAGCAGCCCTGGCATTGGGGAGCTGTTTTTT	CASSPGIGELFF
-	TRBV4-1	-	16	TRBJ2-1	TGCGCCAGCAGCCAAGATTCAGGAAACTCCTACAATGAGCAGTTCTTC	CASSQDSGNSYNEQFF
-	TRBV2	-	13	TRBJ2-7	TGTGCCAGCAGTGTTTACGGGTTGGGCGAGCAGTACTTC	CASSVYGLGEQYF
TRBD2	TRBV7-3	-	13	TRBJ2-7	TGTGCCAGCAGCTATAGCGGGAGTGCCGAGCAGTACTTC	CASSYSGSAEQYF
-	TRBV18	-	14	TRBJ1-2	TGTGCCAGCTCACCTTACAGGGAGAAGAATGGCTACACCTTC	CASSPYREKNGYTF
-	TRBV9	-	14	TRBJ2-1	TGTGCCAGCAGCGTAGCTTATGGCGACGGGGGTCAGTTCTTC	CASSVAYGDGGQFF
TRBD1	TRBV6-6	-	14	TRBJ2-7	TGTGCCAGCACCCTAGACAGGGGATTAAACGAGCAGTACTTC	CASTLDRGLNEQYF
TRBD1	TRBV5-6	few	15	TRBJ1-6	TGTGCCAGCAGCCATCGACAGGGAATGGGTTCACCCCTCCACTTT	CASSHRQGMGSPLHF
-	TRBV7-2	-	16	TRBJ2-5	TGTGCCAGCAGCGAGGGGACAACCAGGTACCAAGAGACCCAGTACTTC	CASSEGTTRYQETQYF
TRBD1	TRBV6-6	-	14	TRBJ2-7	TGTGCCAGCAGGGGACAGGGGGTGCCCTACGAGCAGTACTTC	CASRGQGVPYEQYF
TRBD1	TRBV13	-	14	TRBJ1-2	TGTGCCAGCAGCTCCGGGACAGGGCGACGTGGCTACACCTTC	CASSSGTGRRGYTF
-	TRBV24-1	-	12	TRBJ2-3	TGTGCCACCAGTGATACCAGGGATACGCAGTATTTT	CATSDTRDTQYF
-	TRBV7-2	-	15	TRBJ2-6	TGTGCCAGCAGCTCCGACCCCTCTGGGGCCAACGTCCTGACTTTC	CASSSDPSGANVLTF
TRBD2	TRBV5-5	-	13	TRBJ2-1	TGTGCCAGCAGCGCACTAGCGGGAGGGCTGCAGTTCTTC	CASSALAGGLQFF
-	TRBV29-1	-	15	TRBJ2-5	TGCAGCGTTGAAGACGATACCGGGACAAGGGGGACCCAGTACTTC	CSVEDDTGTRGTQYF
-	TRBV20-1	once	12	TRBJ2-2	TGCAGTGCTAGAGATCTTGGAGGGGAGCTGTTTTTT	CSARDLGGELFF
-	TRBV7-2	-	13	TRBJ2-1	TGTGCCACCGCTCGCCAGCGATACAATGAGCAGTTCTTC	CATARQRYNEQFF
-	TRBV9	-	13	TRBJ1-6	TGTGCCAGCAGCGAGGCGAATAATTCACCCCTCCACTTT	CASSEANNSPLHF
-	TRBV6-6	-	13	TRBJ2-1	TGTGCCAGCGGGCCCGCTGACTACAATGAGCAGTTCTTC	CASGPADYNEQFF
-	TRBV20-1	-	13	TRBJ2-1	TGCAGTGCTACGGGGACTCTGGGGAATGAGCAGTTCTTC	CSATGTLGNEQFF
TRBD2	TRBV20-1	many	16	TRBJ2-1	TGCAGTGCCGGCCCCCGGACTAGCAGTTTGGGGGGTGAGCAGTTCTTC	CSAGPRTSSLGGEQFF
-	TRBV4-3	medium-sized	16	TRBJ2-1	TGCGCCAGCAGCCAAGATGGGCAGGGAGGATACAATGAGCAGTTCTTC	CASSQDGQGGYNEQFF
-	TRBV5-5	once	14	TRBJ1-6	TGTGCCAGCAGCTTGGAACTCTATAATTCACCCCTCCACTTT	CASSLELYNSPLHF
-	TRBV4-2	-	15	TRBJ1-2	TGTGCCAGCAGCCAAGATCGGGGGGCCAACTATGGCTACACCTTC	CASSQDRGANYGYTF
-	TRBV5-1	-	15	TRBJ2-7	TGCGCCAGCAGCTTGTGGCCTACCGGCTCCTACGAGCAGTACTTC	CASSLWPTGSYEQYF
-	TRBV9	many	14	TRBJ2-1	TGTGCCAGCAACGTGGGGGGGGCCGGCAATGAGCAGTTCTTC	CASNVGGAGNEQFF
-	TRBV24-1	-	18	TRBJ2-1	TGTGCCACCAGTGATTTTGGCCGGGCCCTTAGCTCCTACAATGAGCAGTTCTTC	CATSDFGRALSSYNEQFF
TRBD1	TRBV2	-	12	TRBJ2-5	TGTGCCAGCAGTGTAACAGGGGGGACCCAGTACTTC	CASSVTGGTQYF
-	TRBV9	many	16	TRBJ2-2	TGTGCCAGCAGCCCTGGGGCAGGGTCGAACACCGGGGAGCTGTTTTTT	CASSPGAGSNTGELFF
TRBD1	TRBV7-9	-	14	TRBJ2-7	TGTGCCAGCAACCCTCCCGGGACAGCCTACGAGCAGTACTTC	CASNPPGTAYEQYF
-	TRBV19	-	15	TRBJ2-6	TGTGCCAGTAGCCGCCAGGGGCCTGGGGCCAACTCCCTGACTTTC	CASSRQGPGANSLTF
TRBD1	TRBV5-8	-	16	TRBJ1-3	TGTGCCAGCAGTTCCGGGACAGCGCCCTCTGGAAACGTCATATATTTT	CASSSGTAPSGNVIYF
TRBD2	TRBV6-2/TRBV6-3	many	16	TRBJ2-3	TGTGCCAGCAGTCCCCTACTAGCGGGGGGGCCGGATACGCAGTATTTT	CASSPLLAGGPDTQYF
-	TRBV4-1	-	15	TRBJ1-5	TGCGCCAGCAGCCAAGTCACCCGTGCCGGTAGGCCCCAGCATTTT	CASSQVTRAGRPQHF
TRBD1	TRBV20-1	-	16	TRBJ1-2	TGCAGGGCTAGTGGGGCGGGACAGGGGGCCAGCTATGGCTACACCTTC	CRASGAGQGASYGYTF
-	TRBV9	-	15	TRBJ2-5	TGTGCCAGCAGCGTATCGGGGGTAGCTGGAGAGACCCAGTACTTC	CASSVSGVAGETQYF
-	TRBV5-1	-	17	TRBJ2-2	TGCGCCAGCAGCTTGGCCATCGCAGGGGTCTACACCGGGGAGCTGTTTTTT	CASSLAIAGVYTGELFF
-	TRBV20-1	once	16	TRBJ2-1	TGCAGTGCTACCCTAAGTTCATCAGGCTCCTACAATGAGCAGTTCTTC	CSATLSSSGSYNEQFF
-	TRBV5-4	-	16	TRBJ2-6	TGTGCCAGCAGCTTGGGGGGGAACTCTGGGGCCAACGTCCTGACTTTC	CASSLGGNSGANVLTF
TRBD2	TRBV12-3/TRBV12-4	-	16	TRBJ2-7	TGTGCCAGCAGCACCGGGACTAGCGCGACATCCTACGAGCAGTACTTC	CASSTGTSATSYEQYF
-	TRBV7-2	-	16	TRBJ2-2	TGTGCCAGCAGCTTAATGGGCAGGGGTCGGACCGGGGAGCTGTTTTTT	CASSLMGRGRTGELFF
-	TRBV19	-	13	TRBJ1-5	TGTGCCAGTAGTATATTACGCAATCAGCCCCAGCATTTT	CASSILRNQPQHF
TRBD2	TRBV2	-	15	TRBJ2-1	TGTGCCAGCAGTGGAGGTACTAGCGGGAGCAATGAGCAGTTCTTC	CASSGGTSGSNEQFF
-	TRBV18	many	13	TRBJ2-7	TGTGCCAGCTCACCTTTGATAGACTACGAGCAGTACTTC	CASSPLIDYEQYF
-	TRBV7-6	-	15	TRBJ2-1	TGTGCCAGCAGCTTAAACGGGCTAGCGAACAATGAGCAGTTCTTC	CASSLNGLANNEQFF